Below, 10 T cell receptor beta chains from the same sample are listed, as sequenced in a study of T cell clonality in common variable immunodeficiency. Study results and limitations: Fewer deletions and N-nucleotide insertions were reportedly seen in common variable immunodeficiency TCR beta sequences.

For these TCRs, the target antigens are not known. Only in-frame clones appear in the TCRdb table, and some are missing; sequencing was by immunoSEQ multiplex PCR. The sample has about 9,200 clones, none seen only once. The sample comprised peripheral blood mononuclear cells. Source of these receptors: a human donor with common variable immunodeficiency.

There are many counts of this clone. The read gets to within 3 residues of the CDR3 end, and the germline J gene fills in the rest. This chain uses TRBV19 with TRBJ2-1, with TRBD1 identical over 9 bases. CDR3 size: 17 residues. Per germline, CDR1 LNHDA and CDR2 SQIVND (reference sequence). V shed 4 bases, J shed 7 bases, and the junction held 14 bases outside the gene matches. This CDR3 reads CASSTKTLGQGPNEQFF. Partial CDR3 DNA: TGTGCCAGTAGTACTAAGACCTTGGGACAGGGTCCAAATGAG.

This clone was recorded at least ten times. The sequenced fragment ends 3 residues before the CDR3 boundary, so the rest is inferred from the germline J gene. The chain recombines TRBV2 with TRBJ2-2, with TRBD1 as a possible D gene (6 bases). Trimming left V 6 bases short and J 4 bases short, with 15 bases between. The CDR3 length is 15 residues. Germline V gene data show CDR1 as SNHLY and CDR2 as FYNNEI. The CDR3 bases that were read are TGTGCCAGCAGCAGAGCCGGGACAACCACCGGGGAG. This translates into CASSRAGTTTGE. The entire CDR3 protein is CASSRAGTTTGELFF.

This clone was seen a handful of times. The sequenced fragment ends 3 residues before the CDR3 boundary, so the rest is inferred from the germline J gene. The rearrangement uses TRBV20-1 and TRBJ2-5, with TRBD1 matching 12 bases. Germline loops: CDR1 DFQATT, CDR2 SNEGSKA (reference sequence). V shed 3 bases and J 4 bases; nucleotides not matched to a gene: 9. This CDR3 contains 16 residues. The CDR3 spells CSARRDRGRRGETQYF. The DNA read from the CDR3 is TGCAGTGCTAGGAGGGACAGGGGGCGAAGAGGAGAGACC.

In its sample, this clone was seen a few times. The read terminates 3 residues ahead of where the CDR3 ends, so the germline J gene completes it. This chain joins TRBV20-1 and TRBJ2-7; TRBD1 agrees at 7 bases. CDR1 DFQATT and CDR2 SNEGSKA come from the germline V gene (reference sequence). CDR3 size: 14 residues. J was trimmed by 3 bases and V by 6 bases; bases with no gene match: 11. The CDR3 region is CSATRQGPFYEQYF. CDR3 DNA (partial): TGCAGTGCAACCCGACAGGGACCCTTCTACGAG.

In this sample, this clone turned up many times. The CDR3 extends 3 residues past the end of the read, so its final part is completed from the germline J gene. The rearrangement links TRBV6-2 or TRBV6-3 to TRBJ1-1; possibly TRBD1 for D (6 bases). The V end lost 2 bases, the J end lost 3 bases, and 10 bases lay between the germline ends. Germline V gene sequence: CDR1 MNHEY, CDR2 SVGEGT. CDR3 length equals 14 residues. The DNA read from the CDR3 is TGTGCCAGCAGTTACGTAGGGGGGGACACTGAA. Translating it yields CASSYVGGDTE. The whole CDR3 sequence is CASSYVGGDTEAFF.

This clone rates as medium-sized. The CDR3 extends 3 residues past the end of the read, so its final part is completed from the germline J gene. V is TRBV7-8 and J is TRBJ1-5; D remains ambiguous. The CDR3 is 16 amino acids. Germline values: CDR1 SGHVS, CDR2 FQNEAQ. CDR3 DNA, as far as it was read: TGTGCCAGCAGCTTAGGGGCAACCCCTGTTGAAGGACCC. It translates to CASSLGATPVEGP. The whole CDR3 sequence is CASSLGATPVEGPQHF. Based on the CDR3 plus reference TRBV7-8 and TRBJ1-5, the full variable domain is GAGVSQSPRYKVAKRGQDVALRCDPISGHVSLFWYQQALGQGPEFLTYFQNEAQLDKSGLPSDRFFAERPEGSVSTLKIQRTQQEDSAVYLCASSLGATPVEGPQHFGDGTRLSIL.

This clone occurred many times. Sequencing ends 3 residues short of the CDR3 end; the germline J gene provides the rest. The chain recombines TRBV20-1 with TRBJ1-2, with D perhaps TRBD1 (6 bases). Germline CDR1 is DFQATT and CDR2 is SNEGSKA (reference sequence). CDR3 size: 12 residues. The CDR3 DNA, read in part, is TGCAGTGCTAGTGATACGGGGGGCGGC. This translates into CSASDTGGG. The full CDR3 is CSASDTGGGYTF.

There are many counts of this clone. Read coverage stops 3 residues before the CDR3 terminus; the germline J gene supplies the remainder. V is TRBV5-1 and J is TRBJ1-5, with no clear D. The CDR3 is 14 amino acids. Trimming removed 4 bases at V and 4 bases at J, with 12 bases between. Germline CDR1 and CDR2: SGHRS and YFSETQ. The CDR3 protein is CASSPTPSNQPQHF. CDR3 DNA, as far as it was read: TGCGCCAGCAGCCCAACTCCCTCTAATCAGCCC. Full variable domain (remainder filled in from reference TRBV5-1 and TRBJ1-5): KAGVTQTPRYLIKTRGQQVTLSCSPISGHRSVSWYQQTPGQGLQFLFEYFSETQRNKGNFPGRFSGRQFSNSRSEMNVSTLELGDSALYLCASSPTPSNQPQHFGDGTRLSIL.

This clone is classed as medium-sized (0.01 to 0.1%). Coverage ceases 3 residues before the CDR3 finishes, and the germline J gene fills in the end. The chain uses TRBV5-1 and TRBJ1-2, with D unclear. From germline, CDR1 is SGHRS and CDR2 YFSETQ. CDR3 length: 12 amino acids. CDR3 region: CASSESLGGYTF. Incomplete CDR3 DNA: TGCGCCAGCAGTGAGAGCCTCGGGGGC.

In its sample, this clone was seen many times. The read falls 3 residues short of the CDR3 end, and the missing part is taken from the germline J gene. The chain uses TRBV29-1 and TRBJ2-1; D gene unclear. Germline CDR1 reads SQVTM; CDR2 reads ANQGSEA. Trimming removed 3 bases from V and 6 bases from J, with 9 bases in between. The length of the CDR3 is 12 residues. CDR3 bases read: TGCAGCGTTGACAGGCTTAGCAATGAG. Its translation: CSVDRLSNE. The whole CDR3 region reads CSVDRLSNEQFF.